These 4 T cell receptor beta chains originate from one sample sequenced in a study of blood T cell repertoires in COVID-19. Profiled with immunoSEQ multiplex PCR; TCRdb holds only in-frame clones, not every one. Of a few hundred thousand clones in the sample, over 75% were seen once. The sample was peripheral blood. The origin of the receptors is a human donor in a cohort sampled during active COVID-19.

This chain joins TRBV29-1 and TRBJ1-3, with 8 nucleotides matching TRBD1. Unmatched junction bases numbered 6, after V lost 5 bases and J lost 3 bases. The germline gives CDR1 SQVTM, CDR2 ANQGSEA. The CDR3 is made up of 14 amino acids. CDR3 region: CSVLRTGFGNTIYF. CDR3 DNA sequence: TGCAGCGTTCTTCGGACAGGGTTTGGAAACACCATATATTTT.

The rearrangement links TRBV6-5 to TRBJ1-1, with D perhaps matching TRBD1 (6 bases). The CDR3 sequence is 14 residues long. Germline assignment: CDR1 MNHEY and CDR2 SVGAGI. V was pared by 4 bases and J by 9 bases, with 18 bases between. This CDR3 reads CASSSGKTGQKAFF. Written as DNA, the CDR3 is TGTGCCAGCAGTTCGGGGAAGACGGGACAAAAAGCTTTCTTT.

On this clone itself: The junction departs from the called germline gene at one end, perhaps through a read error. The J gene is TRBJ2-1, the V gene TRBV11-2, with 9 positions matching TRBD2. CDR1 is SGHAT, CDR2 FQNNGV, per germline. This CDR3 has 15 amino acids. CDR3 sequence reads: CASRLAGAGVNEQFF. The CDR3 DNA reads as TGTGCCAGCAGATTAGCGGGAGCCGGGGTCAATGAGCAGTTCTTC. Filled out from reference TRBV11-2 and TRBJ2-1, the complete variable domain reads EAGVAQSPRYKIIEKRQSVAFWCNPISGHATLYWYQQILGQGPKLLIQFQNNGVVDDSQLPKDRFSAERLKGVDSTLKIQPAKLEDSAVYLCASRLAGAGVNEQFFGPGTRLTVL.

This chain links TRBV27 with TRBJ2-2, with no clear D. Per germline, CDR1 MNHEY and CDR2 SMNVEV (reference sequence). V lost 1 base and J lost 5, with 8 bases in between. This CDR3 has 14 residues. The CDR3 coding sequence is TGTGCCAGCAGTTTATTGGGCTCTACCGGGGAGCTGTTTTTT. Protein: CASSLLGSTGELFF.